Below are 13 T cell receptor beta chains sequenced from a single sample in a study of OX40 agonist ivuxolimab in advanced cancers. Produced via immunoSEQ multiplex PCR; TCRdb's table is partial and in-frame only. The sample consists of about 28,000 clones, 80% to 85% of them appearing once. This specimen consisted of CD4+ or CD8+ T cells sorted from blood, obtained in a trial of the OX40 agonist ivuxolimab. These receptors were obtained from an adult with an advanced solid tumor such as melanoma, head and neck, liver or kidney cancer.

The V gene is TRBV7-9, the J gene TRBJ1-1; D is possibly TRBD1 (6 bases). The germline CDR1 and CDR2 sequences are SEHNR and FQNEAQ (reference sequence). This CDR3 is 14 amino acids long. Trimming took 0 bases from V and 5 from J, leaving 10 bases between them. The CDR3 nucleotides are TGTGCCAGCAGCTTAGCCGGGGGGGCTACTGAAGCTTTCTTT. Translated, it gives CASSLAGGATEAFF.

The chain has TRBV5-1 and TRBJ2-3, with 7 nucleotides matching TRBD1. CDR1 is SGHRS, CDR2 YFSETQ, per germline. This CDR3 has 14 amino acids. Unmatched junction bases numbered 4, after V lost 0 bases and J lost 6 bases. CDR3 protein: CASSLGDSADTQYF. The CDR3 nucleotides are TGCGCCAGCAGCTTGGGGGACAGCGCCGATACGCAGTATTTT.

The rearrangement joins TRBV6-6 to TRBJ1-1; 7 bases agree with TRBD1. CDR1 is MNHNY and CDR2 is SVGAGI in the germline V gene (reference sequence). With 3 bases clipped from V and 11 bases from J, the junction kept 6 bases outside the gene matches. CDR3 length: 12 amino acids. CDR3 loop: CASSYRQGGAFF. CDR3 DNA sequence: TGTGCCAGCAGTTATCGGCAGGGGGGGGCTTTCTTT.

The chain has TRBV29-1 and TRBJ2-7; 7 bases are shared with TRBD1. V shed 4 bases and J 0 bases; nucleotides not matched to a gene: 6. Germline V gene lookup returns CDR1 SQVTM and CDR2 ANQGSEA. The CDR3 has 14 amino acids. The CDR3 reads CSVVGTDYSYEQYF. CDR3 sequence (DNA): TGCAGCGTTGTAGGGACAGACTACTCCTACGAGCAGTACTTC.

Points on this clone: This sample also contains other DNA sequences that code for the same CDR3. This chain connects TRBV4-2 to TRBJ2-7, with 8 nucleotides matching TRBD1. The V segment lost 2 bases and the J segment 4 bases; nucleotides outside the gene matches: 7. The CDR3 consists of 15 residues. CDR1 is LGHNA, CDR2 YNFKEQ, per germline. CDR3: CASSQTGTGPYEQYF. Here the CDR3 DNA reads TGTGCCAGCAGCCAAACCGGGACAGGTCCTTACGAGCAGTACTTC.

The V call is TRBV19, the J call TRBJ2-2; 10 bases fit TRBD1. Germline V gene sequence: CDR1 LNHDA, CDR2 SQIVND (reference sequence). Trimming cost V 7 bases and J 6 bases; bases outside gene matches: 8. CDR3 length equals 15 residues. CDR3 sequence: CASTGGDRGSGELFF. The CDR3 nucleotides read TGTGCCAGTACCGGGGGGGACAGGGGATCCGGGGAGCTGTTTTTT.

This clone was detected once. The genes are TRBV5-4 and TRBJ2-1, with D possibly matching TRBD1 (8 bases). This CDR3 has 12 amino acids. The germline V and J ends were trimmed by 3 bases and 10 bases, with 11 bases remaining between them. CDR1 SGHNT and CDR2 YYREEE come from the germline V gene (reference sequence). CDR3 coding DNA: TGTGCCAGCAGCTACAGGGGGGGCGAGCAGTTCTTC. It codes for CASSYRGGEQFF. Combining the CDR3 with reference TRBV5-4 and TRBJ2-1 gives the whole variable domain ETGVTQSPTHLIKTRGQQVTLRCSSQSGHNTVSWYQQALGQGPQFIFQYYREEENGRGNFPPRFSGLQFPNYSSELNVNALELDDSALYLCASSYRGGEQFFGPGTRLTVL.

The V gene is TRBV19, the J gene TRBJ1-1; TRBD1 matches 7 bases. Germline V gene data show CDR1 as LNHDA and CDR2 as SQIVND (reference sequence). The trim removed 6 bases at V and 6 bases at J, leaving 1 base unmatched. This CDR3 has 11 amino acids. The CDR3 DNA follows: TGTGCCAGTAGGGGACAGCCTGAAGCTTTCTTT. Translated, it gives CASRGQPEAFF.

The CDR3 here is CASSPRQEVSYNEQFF. The CDR3 DNA reads as TGTGCCAGCAGCCCCCGACAGGAGGTCTCCTACAATGAGCAGTTCTTC. The chain has TRBV9 and TRBJ2-1; D possibly corresponds to TRBD1 (6 bases). Germline values: CDR1 SGDLS, CDR2 YYNGEE. This CDR3 is 16 amino acids long. Between the trimmed V and J ends, which lost 4 bases and 0 bases, there was a span of 14 bases.

This clone was seen more than once but under ten times. The chain combines TRBV5-6 with TRBJ1-4; D perhaps matches TRBD1 (5 bases). Germline V gene sequence: CDR1 SGHDT, CDR2 YYEEEE. V lost 7 bases, J lost 0 bases, and 13 bases lay in between. The CDR3 runs to 15 residues. CDR3 in DNA: TGTGCCAGCCGCCTACCAGGGACAACTAATGAAAAACTGTTTTTT. Translating it yields CASRLPGTTNEKLFF.

CDR3 in amino acids: CASSYRDSSGTEAFF. CDR3 nucleotides: TGTGCCAGCAGCTACAGGGACAGTTCGGGAACTGAAGCTTTCTTT. V usage is TRBV5-5 and J usage is TRBJ1-1; 7 bases match TRBD1. Trimming cost V 3 bases and J 5 bases; bases outside gene matches: 10. The CDR3 is made up of 15 amino acids. Germline V gene data show CDR1 as SGHKS and CDR2 as YYEKEE (reference sequence).

This clone was counted ten times or more. This rearrangement joins TRBV7-3 to TRBJ2-3; TRBD2 aligns across 12 bases. The CDR3 extends over 15 amino acids. Per germline, CDR1 SGHTA and CDR2 FQGTGA. V lost 5 bases and J lost 6; bases outside the gene matches: 6. The CDR3 is CASSPGTSGSDTQYF. The CDR3 DNA follows: TGTGCCAGCAGCCCCGGGACTAGCGGGTCGGATACGCAGTATTTT.

This clone was counted only a few times. The chain carries TRBV30 and TRBJ2-7; tentative D call: TRBD1 (6 bases). V was clipped by 1 base and J by 5 bases, with 18 bases between them. The CDR3 contains 15 residues. Germline V gene lookup returns CDR1 GTSNPN and CDR2 SVGIG (reference sequence). CDR3 DNA sequence: TGTGCCTGGAGTGCAACCTTGGGGCAGGGGCACGAGCAGTACTTC. Encoded protein: CAWSATLGQGHEQYF.